Each of the 20 T cell receptor beta chains below was sequenced from the same sample in a study of post-analysis software for immune sequencing data. Broader study findings: TRBV segments more frequent in patients than in controls numbered about five and included TRBV5-6, TRBV5-1 and TRBV20-1.

The antigens these receptors bind are not known. Carried by the TCR beta cDNA libraries were unique molecular identifiers. TCRdb reanalysed the PCR reads using MiXCR and keeps one entry per CDR3 protein. The table has about 200,000 distinct CDR3 sequences, 29% seen once. The sample taken for sequencing was blood. The receptors were gathered from a girl aged 2 to 17 with multiple sclerosis.

The chain recombines TRBV28 with TRBJ2-3; D tentatively fits TRBD1 or TRBD2 (8 bases each). Germline values: CDR1 MDHEN, CDR2 SYDVKM. V was pared by 3 bases and J by 8 bases, with 18 bases between. This CDR3 region has 15 residues. Here the CDR3 reads CASSLPQGAGGTQYF. CDR3 nucleotides: TGTGCCAGCAGTTTGCCCCAGGGGGCGGGAGGTACGCAGTATTTT.

The table lists this clonotype with many counts. The chain combines TRBV7-2 with TRBJ2-7; possibly TRBD2 for D (5 bases). Germline assignment: CDR1 SGHTA and CDR2 FQGNSA. V was shortened by 2 bases and J by 5 bases, with 13 bases between the two germline ends. The CDR3 has 14 residues. The CDR3 DNA is TGTGCCAGCAGCTTAATTCGAAGGGAGCACGAGCAGTACTTC. As protein: CASSLIRREHEQYF.

The rearrangement uses TRBV4-1 and TRBJ1-6; no definite D call. The germline CDR1 and CDR2 sequences are MGHRA and YSYEKL. This CDR3 is 16 amino acids long. V lost 0 bases, J lost 9 bases, and 15 bases lay in between. This CDR3 is CASSQDGTEGRSPLHF. For the CDR3, the DNA is TGCGCCAGCAGCCAAGATGGTACAGAAGGCCGTTCACCCCTCCACTTT.

The rearrangement uses TRBV5-1 and TRBJ2-7; TRBD2 agrees at 8 bases. The germline V gene encodes CDR1 SGHRS and CDR2 YFSETQ. The CDR3 length is 15 residues. The V segment lost 0 bases and the J segment 2 bases; nucleotides outside the gene matches: 4. The CDR3 is CASSLAGGAPYEQYF. The CDR3 DNA sequence: TGCGCCAGCAGCTTGGCCGGGGGGGCCCCCTACGAGCAGTACTTC.

DNA for the CDR3: TGCGCCAGCAGCTTGGTAGCTCAGGGGGCTGGTGAGACCCAGTACTTC. Amino acid sequence: CASSLVAQGAGETQYF. The rearrangement joins TRBV5-1 to TRBJ2-5; 8 bases match TRBD1. V dropped 0 bases and J dropped 5; count of bases not matched to a gene: 9. CDR1 and CDR2 from the germline V gene are SGHRS and YFSETQ. The CDR3 runs 16 residues.

This clonotype showed up many times. The V call is TRBV6-2 or TRBV6-3, the J call TRBJ1-2; possibly TRBD1 for D (5 bases). The V end lost 6 bases, the J end lost 6 bases, and 17 bases lay between the germline ends. CDR1 and CDR2 from the germline V gene are MNHEY and SVGEGT. There are 14 residues in the CDR3. The CDR3 is CASSPSGVQNGYTF. As DNA, the CDR3 is TGTGCCAGCAGCCCCTCGGGGGTTCAGAATGGCTACACCTTC.

The V gene is TRBV29-1, the J gene TRBJ2-5; 7 nucleotides match TRBD1. Near its end, the DNA agrees better with TRBJ2-7, so the J call may be wrong. The germline gives CDR1 SQVTM, CDR2 ANQGSEA. The CDR3 is 14 amino acids. CDR3 sequence reads: CSVGRQGRAYEQYF. DNA for the CDR3: TGCAGCGTTGGGCGACAGGGTCGTGCCTACGAGCAGTACTTC.

This clonotype was recorded a few times. The chain combines TRBV5-6 with TRBJ2-6; D may be TRBD1 or TRBD2 (6 bases each). V dropped 0 bases and J dropped 2 bases, with 9 bases sitting between them. This CDR3 has 16 residues. CDR1 is SGHDT, CDR2 YYEEEE, per germline. This CDR3 reads CASSLAGGAGANVLTF. The CDR3 nucleotides read TGTGCCAGCAGCTTGGCCGGGGGCGCTGGGGCCAACGTCCTGACTTTC.

About this clonotype: This could be a read error, since a much larger clone is one nucleotide away. V and J are TRBV29-1 and TRBJ1-2, with D possibly matching TRBD1 (5 bases). Germline V gene data show CDR1 as SQVTM and CDR2 as ANQGSEA. This CDR3 has 11 amino acids. Trimming removed 4 bases at V and 6 bases at J, with 9 bases between. CDR3 region: CSVGRVHGYTF. In DNA form, the CDR3 reads TGCAGCGTTGGCAGGGTACATGGCTACACCTTC.

This clonotype has only a few counts. The chain recombines TRBV7-2 with TRBJ2-1; D is perhaps TRBD1 or TRBD2 (5 bases each). Trimming shortened V by 1 base and J by 0 bases, and 13 bases separated the two germline ends. Germline V CDR1 and CDR2: SGHTA, FQGNSA. The length of the CDR3 is 17 residues. Here the CDR3 reads CASSLGSGLSSYNEQFF. CDR3 bases: TGTGCCAGCAGCTTAGGATCGGGGCTAAGCTCCTACAATGAGCAGTTCTTC.

Many counts were recorded for this clonotype. The chain combines TRBV4-1 with TRBJ2-1; possibly TRBD2 for D (7 bases). CDR1 and CDR2 from the germline V gene are MGHRA and YSYEKL. Trimming removed 8 bases at V and 0 bases at J, with 17 bases between. The CDR3 covers 16 residues. The CDR3: CASAREGGASYNEQFF. CDR3 nucleotides: TGCGCCAGCGCGCGAGAGGGGGGGGCCTCCTACAATGAGCAGTTCTTC.

Notes on this clonotype: A read error may be the cause here, since a much bigger clone is one base away. V is TRBV20-1 and J is TRBJ2-3; TRBD2 matches 7 bases. The length of the CDR3 is 15 residues. Germline V gene data show CDR1 as DFQATT and CDR2 as SNEGSKA (reference sequence). V lost 5 bases to trimming and J lost 3 bases; unmatched junction nucleotides: 11. The CDR3 DNA is TGCAGTGCTGGTTCTAGGCGGGAGAGGACAGATACGCAGTATTTT. Translating it yields CSAGSRRERTDTQYF.

This clonotype was counted at least ten times. The chain combines TRBV29-1 with TRBJ2-1, with a possible D match to TRBD2 (5 bases). Per the germline V gene, CDR1 is SQVTM and CDR2 is ANQGSEA. The V gene lost 4 bases and the J gene lost 3 bases, with 13 bases spanning the gap. This CDR3 has 14 amino acids. CDR3 residues: CSVVMGGHYNEQFF. DNA of the CDR3: TGCAGCGTTGTGATGGGCGGGCACTACAATGAGCAGTTCTTC.

As concerns this clonotype: A much larger clone differs by one base, so this may be a read error. The CDR3: CSARLAAEQFF. The CDR3 nucleotides read TGCAGCGCTAGACTAGCGGCCGAGCAGTTCTTC. V gene TRBV29-1 combines with J gene TRBJ2-1; 9 bases are a match to TRBD2. CDR3 length equals 11 residues. Trimming removed 7 bases from V and 10 bases from J; junction bases left unmatched: 5. CDR1 and CDR2 from the germline V gene are SQVTM and ANQGSEA.

Worth noting for this clonotype: The junction differs from germline at one of its ends, possibly a read error. The J gene is TRBJ2-7, the V gene TRBV6-1; 7 bases fit TRBD1. Germline-derived CDR1 and CDR2 are MNHNS and SASEGT. The CDR3 contains 14 residues. CDR3 protein: CASSPWDRRYGQYF. The CDR3 DNA is TGTGCCAGCAGTCCATGGGACAGACGATACGGGCAGTACTTC.

To note about this clonotype: This may be a read error: a much more frequent sequence differs by one nucleotide. The chain is built from TRBV12-3 or TRBV12-4 and TRBJ1-2; D is uncertain. The V and J ends lost 6 bases and 4 bases respectively, with 12 bases between them. CDR3 length: 13 residues. CDR3 in amino acids: CASRLREIYGYTF. The CDR3 coding sequence is TGTGCCAGCAGGTTAAGGGAGATCTATGGCTACACCTTC.

A remark on this clonotype: In this CDR3 the conserved last residue, phenylalanine or tryptophan, is missing, so a read error is likely. J is TRBJ2-7 and V is TRBV20-1; 9 bases are a match to TRBD1. This CDR3 has 15 amino acids. The germline V gene encodes CDR1 DFQATT and CDR2 SNEGSKA (reference sequence). The V and J ends lost 4 bases and 6 bases, in that order; junction bases with no gene match: 13. The CDR3 region is CSATSPGTGKSEQYS. As DNA, the CDR3 is TGCAGTGCTACTTCCCCCGGGACAGGGAAATCCGAGCAGTACTCC.

A few counts support this clonotype. The chain has TRBV5-1 and TRBJ1-1, with TRBD1 as a possible D gene (5 bases). Germline lookup yields CDR1 SGHRS and CDR2 YFSETQ. Deletions cut 0 bases from V and 1 base from J, with 10 bases between. The CDR3 totals 15 residues. CDR3 loop: CASSLGRGENTEAFF. In DNA, the CDR3 is TGCGCCAGCAGCTTGGGTCGAGGGGAGAACACTGAAGCTTTCTTT. The whole variable domain, filled in from reference TRBV5-1 and TRBJ1-1, reads KAGVTQTPRYLIKTRGQQVTLSCSPISGHRSVSWYQQTPGQGLQFLFEYFSETQRNKGNFPGRFSGRQFSNSRSEMNVSTLELGDSALYLCASSLGRGENTEAFFGQGTRLTVV.

This clonotype was seen a handful of times. The rearrangement joins TRBV5-1 to TRBJ2-6; 8 bases match TRBD2. This CDR3 has 19 residues. CDR1 SGHRS and CDR2 YFSETQ come from the germline V gene. Trimming at V came to 4 bases and at J to 0 bases, leaving 12 bases not matched to a gene. The CDR3 coding sequence is TGCGCCAGCAGCCCGCTGGCTAGCGGGTCACGCTCTGGGGCCAACGTCCTGACTTTC. Translation: CASSPLASGSRSGANVLTF.

At least ten counts were recorded for this clonotype. The CDR3 reads CASSWTSGSSYNEQFF. The DNA for the CDR3 is TGTGCCAGCAGCTGGACTAGCGGGAGCTCCTACAATGAGCAGTTCTTC. The gene calls are TRBV7-8 and TRBJ2-1; the match to TRBD2 covers 13 bases. The CDR3 is made up of 16 amino acids. Per germline, CDR1 SGHVS and CDR2 FQNEAQ. The V and J ends lost 4 bases and 0 bases, in that order; junction bases with no gene match: 0.